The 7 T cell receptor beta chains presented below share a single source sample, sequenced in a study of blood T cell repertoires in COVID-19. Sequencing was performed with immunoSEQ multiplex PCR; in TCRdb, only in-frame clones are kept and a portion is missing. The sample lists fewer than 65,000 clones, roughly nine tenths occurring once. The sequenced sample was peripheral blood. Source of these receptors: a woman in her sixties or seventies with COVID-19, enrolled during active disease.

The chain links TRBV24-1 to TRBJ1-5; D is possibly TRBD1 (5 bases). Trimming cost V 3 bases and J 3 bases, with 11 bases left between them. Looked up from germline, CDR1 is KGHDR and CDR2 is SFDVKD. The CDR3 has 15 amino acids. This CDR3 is CATSDNQGNNQPQHF. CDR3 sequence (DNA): TGTGCCACCAGTGATAACCAGGGTAACAATCAGCCCCAGCATTTT.

CDR3 bases: TGCGCCAGCAGCCAAGACCCGACAGGGAACACTGAAGCTTTCTTT. Encoded protein: CASSQDPTGNTEAFF. The V and J genes are TRBV4-1 and TRBJ1-1; D may be TRBD1 (6 bases). V was trimmed by 0 bases and J by 1 base, leaving 9 bases between them. Germline lookup yields CDR1 MGHRA and CDR2 YSYEKL. This CDR3 is 15 amino acids long.

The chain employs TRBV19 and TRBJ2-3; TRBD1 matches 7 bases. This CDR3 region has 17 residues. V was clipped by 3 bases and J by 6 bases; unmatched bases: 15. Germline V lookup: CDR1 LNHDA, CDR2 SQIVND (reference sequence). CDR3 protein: CASSILTGVRSSDTQYF. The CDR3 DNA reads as TGTGCCAGTAGTATCCTAACAGGGGTTCGAAGCTCGGATACGCAGTATTTT.

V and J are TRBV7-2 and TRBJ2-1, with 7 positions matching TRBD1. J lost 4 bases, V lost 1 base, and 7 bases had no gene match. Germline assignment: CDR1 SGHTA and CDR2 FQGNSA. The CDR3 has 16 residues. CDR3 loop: CASSLGQDRPYNEQFF. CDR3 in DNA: TGTGCCAGCAGCTTAGGTCAGGACAGGCCTTACAATGAGCAGTTCTTC.

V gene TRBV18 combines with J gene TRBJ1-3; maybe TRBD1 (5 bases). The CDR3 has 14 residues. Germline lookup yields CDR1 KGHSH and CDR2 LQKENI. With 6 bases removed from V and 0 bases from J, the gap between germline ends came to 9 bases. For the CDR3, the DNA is TGTGCCAGCTCGCCCCAGGGCTCTGGAAACACCATATATTTT. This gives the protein CASSPQGSGNTIYF.

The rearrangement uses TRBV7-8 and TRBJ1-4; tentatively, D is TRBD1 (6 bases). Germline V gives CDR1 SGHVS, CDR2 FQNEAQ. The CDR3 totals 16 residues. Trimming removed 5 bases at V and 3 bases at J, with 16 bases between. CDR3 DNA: TGTGCCAGCAGCAACCTTCAGGGGAGCGCTAATGAAAAACTGTTTTTT. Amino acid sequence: CASSNLQGSANEKLFF.

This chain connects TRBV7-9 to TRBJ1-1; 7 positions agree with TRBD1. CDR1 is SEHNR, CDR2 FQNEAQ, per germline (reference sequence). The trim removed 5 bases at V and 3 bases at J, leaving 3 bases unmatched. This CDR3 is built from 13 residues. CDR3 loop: CASSLTGDTEAFF. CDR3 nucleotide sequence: TGTGCCAGCAGCCTTACAGGGGACACTGAAGCTTTCTTT.